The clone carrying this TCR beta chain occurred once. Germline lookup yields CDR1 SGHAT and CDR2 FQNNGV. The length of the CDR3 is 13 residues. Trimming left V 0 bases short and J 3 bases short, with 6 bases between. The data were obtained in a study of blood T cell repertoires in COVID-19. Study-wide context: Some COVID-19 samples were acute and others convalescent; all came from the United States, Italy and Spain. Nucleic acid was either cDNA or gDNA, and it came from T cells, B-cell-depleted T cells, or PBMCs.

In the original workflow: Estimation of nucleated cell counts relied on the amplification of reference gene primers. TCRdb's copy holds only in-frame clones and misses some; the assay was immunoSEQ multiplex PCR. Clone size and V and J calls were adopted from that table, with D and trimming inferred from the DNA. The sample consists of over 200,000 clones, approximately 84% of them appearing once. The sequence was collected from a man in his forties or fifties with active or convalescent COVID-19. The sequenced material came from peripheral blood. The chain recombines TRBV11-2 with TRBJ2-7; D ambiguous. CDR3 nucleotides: TGTGCCAGCAGCTTAGAACCGGGCTACGAGCAGTACTTC. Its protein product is CASSLEPGYEQYF.